Presented here are 10 T cell receptor delta chains from one specimen sequenced in a study of γδ T cells in repeated Plasmodium falciparum infection. TCRdb re-called the multiplex PCR reads via CATT. The table shows 93,000 or so delta-chain clones, with 0.75% to 1% occurring only once. Flow sorting of PBMC yielded separate Vgamma9/Vdelta2+ and Vdelta2-negative gammadelta T cell populations for bulk repertoire analysis. Source material: gamma-delta T cells from blood. These receptor sequences come from a pool of human donors (malaria-infected and uninfected, not separated).

As concerns this clone: Only one base separates this from a far larger clonotype, so it likely reflects a read error. Other DNA variants within this sample encode the same CDR3. The chain is built from TRDV2 and TRDJ1; 12 positions agree with TRDD3. TCRdb records no J gene; here it was assigned by comparing the DNA to germline. CDR3 length equals 19 residues. Germline V CDR1 and CDR2: GEAIGNYY, EKD. V trimming: 2 bases; J trimming: 4 bases; junction bases outside the gene matches: 16. DNA for the CDR3: TGTGCCTGTGACAACAAGGCTGGGGTGCTGGGGGATACGGGCGATAAACTCATCTTT. It translates to CACDNKAGVLGDTGDKLIF.

This clone occurred a few times. TCRdb pairs this DNA with a much larger clone's protein that differs at residue 3, likely a read error; the protein shown was translated from the DNA. V usage is TRDV1 and J usage is TRDJ1; a weak D match, TRDD3 (6 bases). TCRdb carries no J gene annotation; the J gene was assigned here by matching the DNA with germline. The CDR3 spans 20 residues. Germline CDR1 TSWWSYY, CDR2 QGS. CDR3 sequence: CAPGTIFAGGGYWYTDKLIF. The CDR3 nucleotides read TGTGCTCCTGGGACCATCTTTGCCGGGGGAGGTTACTGGTACACCGATAAACTCATCTTT.

This clone was seen more than once but under ten times. The translation of this DNA and the TCRdb protein of a much larger clone differ at residue 19, probably owing to a read error; the protein shown here is translated from the DNA. The genes are TRDV1 and TRDJ1, with 9 bases aligning to TRDD3. The CDR3 consists of 21 residues. CDR1 and CDR2 (germline): TSWWSYY, QGS. The CDR3 DNA reads as TGTGCTCTTGGGGAACTCGTAGTTTCGGGGGATACCTGCTGGGACACCGATAAACCCATCTTT. It specifies CALGELVVSGDTCWDTDKPIF.

On this clone: At one end the junction does not follow the germline gene, possibly because of a read error. The chain combines TRDV1 with TRDJ1; TRDD3 matches at 9 bases. The J gene is absent in TCRdb and was assigned here via DNA matching to germline. The CDR3 is 11 amino acids. From germline, CDR1 is TSWWSYY and CDR2 QGS. CDR3 protein: CSGDTDDKLIF. The CDR3 coding sequence is TGCTCTGGGGATACGGACGATAAACTCATCTTT.

A V gene of TRDV1 was called, but no J gene was assigned. The CDR3 totals 10 residues. Germline CDR1 TSWWSYY, CDR2 QGS. CDR3 amino acids: CALGELTYTF. The CDR3 DNA sequence: TGTGCTCTTGGGGAACTCACATACACCTTT.

Notes on this clone: The mismatch at residue 13 between this DNA's translation and the TCRdb protein of a much larger clone likely reflects a read error; the protein shown is translated from the DNA. The chain couples TRDV2 to TRDJ1, with TRDD3 identical over 8 bases. This CDR3 comprises 15 residues. Germline V gives CDR1 GEAIGNYY, CDR2 EKD. In nucleotides, the CDR3 is TGTGCCTGTGACCTTCTGGGGGAAAACACCGATAAACACATCTTT. This sequence encodes CACDLLGENTDKHIF.

A remark on this clone: The TCRdb protein comes from a much larger clone and disagrees with this DNA's translation at residue 6, likely due to a read error; the protein given here is derived from the DNA. The chain combines TRDV2 with TRDJ1, with 13 bases lining up with TRDD3. Since TCRdb gives no J gene, matching the DNA to germline was used here to assign it. Germline V gives CDR1 GEAIGNYY, CDR2 EKD. Trimming removed 5 bases from V and 0 bases from J; junction bases left unmatched: 14. This CDR3 spans 19 amino acids. The CDR3 sequence: CACGPQDWGIRKYTDKLIF. In DNA, the CDR3 is TGTGCCTGTGGACCACAAGACTGGGGGATACGTAAGTACACCGATAAACTCATCTTT.

This clone was seen a few times. The protein TCRdb gives is from a much larger clone and does not agree with this DNA's translation at residue 12, likely a read error; the protein shown here comes from the DNA. V is TRDV2 and J is TRDJ2, with TRDD3 as a possible D gene (6 bases). As TCRdb names no J gene, one was assigned here on the basis of a DNA match to germline. The CDR3 covers 15 residues. The germline V gene has CDR1 GEAIGNYY and CDR2 EKD. The CDR3 coding sequence is TGTGCCTGTGACACCGTAGGGGGACGGACAGCACTACTCTTCTTT. Protein product: CACDTVGGRTALLFF.

In this sample, this clone turned up a few times. TCRdb shows a much larger clone's protein in place of this DNA's translation, and the two differ at residue 5, likely through a read error; the protein shown is translated from the DNA. The V gene is TRDV2, the J gene TRDJ3; 9 bases map to TRDD3. TCRdb leaves out the J gene; it was filled in here by matching the DNA to germline. V was clipped by 2 bases and J by 0 bases; unmatched bases: 10. Germline values: CDR1 GEAIGNYY, CDR2 EKD. This CDR3 has 20 amino acids. This CDR3 reads CACDINPGDTSSWDTRQMFF. The CDR3 bases are TGTGCCTGTGACATCAATCCTGGGGATACGAGCTCCTGGGACACCCGACAGATGTTTTTC.

Ten or more counts support this clone. The limits of the CDR3 on the DNA are not certain, so only TCRdb's listed CDR3 is given. The chain joins TRDV1 to TRDJ1; TRDD3 is taken as the D call from the table, unchecked against the DNA. Counting both end residues, the CDR3 totals 22 amino acids. Germline CDR1 reads TSWWSYY; CDR2 reads QGS. The CDR3 loop is CALTTSAFPDLGIWPYTDKLIF.